This T cell receptor beta chain is drawn from a study of cytomegalovirus exposure and HLA in healthy donors. Study conclusions and caveats: Associated with cytomegalovirus, according to the listing, were around 160 TCR beta chains.

Worth noting for this clone: What it binds is unknown.

Trimming removed 7 bases from V and 5 bases from J; junction bases left unmatched: 5. The CDR3 has 13 amino acids. Germline CDR1 is SNHLY and CDR2 is FYNNEI. The PCR used 60 Vbeta and 13 Jbeta primers. In the original analysis: As a later analysis found, there were 82 million or so unique TCR beta chains, of which around 10 million were shared. Some clones are missing from TCRdb's copy, which holds only in-frame ones; the method was immunoSEQ multiplex PCR. The DNA was the basis for D and trimming; V, J and clone size are from that table. The table includes about 160,000 clones, around 76% detected once.

The specimen sequenced was PBMCs. This rearrangement joins TRBV2 to TRBJ2-5; 9 bases agree with TRBD1. The source is a woman aged 40 to 55 in good health and CMV-seronegative. The CDR3 spells CASKRDRDETQYF. CDR3 nucleotide sequence: TGTGCCAGCAAGAGGGACAGGGATGAGACCCAGTACTTC. Drawing the rest from reference TRBV2 and TRBJ2-5, the complete variable domain is EPEVTQTPSHQVTQMGQEVILRCVPISNHLYFYWYRQILGQKVEFLVSFYNNEISEKSEIFDDQFSVERPDGSNFTLKIRSTKLEDSAMYFCASKRDRDETQYFGPGTRLLVL.